A selection of T cell receptor beta chains follows, all from one sample in a study of CD8 T cells in Susac syndrome. TCRdb recomputed calls from the immunoSEQ multiplex PCR reads with MiXCR, one row per CDR3 protein. Of hundreds of thousands of distinct CDR3 sequences listed, 80% to 95% are singletons. The source material was CD4+ T cells from PBMCs. The receptors stem from a human donor with multiple sclerosis. Both conserved end residues are part of each CDR3. Fields, in order: clone size, CDR3 length, J gene, D gene, V gene, CDR3 DNA, CDR3 protein. D genes are given only for firm matches. Rows may omit the clone size; those that give it use once, few, many or a size class.

abundance: NA; len: 15; j_gene: TRBJ2-1; d_gene: TRBD1; v_gene: TRBV5-4; CDR3nt: TGTGCCAGCAGCTCTCCGGGACAGGACTACAATGAGCAGTTCTTC; CDR3aa: CASSSPGQDYNEQFF
abundance: NA; len: 13; j_gene: TRBJ2-3; d_gene: NA; v_gene: TRBV29-1; CDR3nt: TGCAGCGTTCTTGCCGGTGGCGAAGATACGCAGTATTTT; CDR3aa: CSVLAGGEDTQYF
abundance: NA; len: 13; j_gene: TRBJ2-3; d_gene: NA; v_gene: TRBV5-4; CDR3nt: TGTGCCAGCAGCTTGAAGAACACAGATACGCAGTATTTT; CDR3aa: CASSLKNTDTQYF
abundance: NA; len: 16; j_gene: TRBJ2-5; d_gene: NA; v_gene: TRBV3-1; CDR3nt: TGTGCCAGCAGCCAAGAACCTGGTGGGACCCCAGAGACCCAGTACTTC; CDR3aa: CASSQEPGGTPETQYF
abundance: NA; len: 16; j_gene: TRBJ2-2; d_gene: TRBD2; v_gene: TRBV4-1; CDR3nt: TGCGCCAGCAGCCACCCAACTAGCGGGGGCACCGGGGAGCTGTTTTTT; CDR3aa: CASSHPTSGGTGELFF
abundance: NA; len: 19; j_gene: TRBJ2-5; d_gene: NA; v_gene: TRBV3-1; CDR3nt: TGTGCCAGCAGCCAAGATGGGGGGGGGCTGACCAGACCACAAGAGACCCAGTACTTC; CDR3aa: CASSQDGGGLTRPQETQYF
abundance: once; len: 15; j_gene: TRBJ2-3; d_gene: NA; v_gene: TRBV5-4; CDR3nt: TGTGCCAGCAGCTTGAAAGGGTTCCGTTCAGATACGCAGTATTTT; CDR3aa: CASSLKGFRSDTQYF
abundance: few; len: 15; j_gene: TRBJ1-3; d_gene: TRBD1; v_gene: TRBV19; CDR3nt: TGTGCCAGTAGTCCCCGGACAGGCTCTGGAAACACCATATATTTT; CDR3aa: CASSPRTGSGNTIYF
abundance: NA; len: 13; j_gene: TRBJ2-2; d_gene: NA; v_gene: TRBV11-3; CDR3nt: TGTGCCAGCAGCCTTAGTGGTTCCGGGGAGCTGTTTTTT; CDR3aa: CASSLSGSGELFF
abundance: NA; len: 16; j_gene: TRBJ2-1; d_gene: TRBD1; v_gene: TRBV3-1; CDR3nt: TGTGCCAGCAGCCAGCACACAGGGGGACCCTACAATGAGCAGTTCTTC; CDR3aa: CASSQHTGGPYNEQFF
abundance: NA; len: 9; j_gene: TRBJ2-3; d_gene: NA; v_gene: TRBV20-1; CDR3nt: TGCAGTCTCGGGGATACGCAGTATTTT; CDR3aa: CSLGDTQYF
abundance: NA; len: 15; j_gene: TRBJ2-1; d_gene: NA; v_gene: TRBV6-1; CDR3nt: TGTGCCAGCAGAATAACAGGGGAGGCCTACAATGAGCAGTTCTTC; CDR3aa: CASRITGEAYNEQFF
abundance: once; len: 17; j_gene: TRBJ2-3; d_gene: TRBD2; v_gene: TRBV5-1; CDR3nt: TGCGCCAGCAGCTTGGGGACTAGCGGGGGGCCGACGAATACGCAGTATTTT; CDR3aa: CASSLGTSGGPTNTQYF
abundance: NA; len: 19; j_gene: TRBJ1-5; d_gene: NA; v_gene: TRBV7-8; CDR3nt: TGTGCCAGCAGCTTACACAGGGATGTGGCACTGTATAGCAATCAGCCCCAGCATTTT; CDR3aa: CASSLHRDVALYSNQPQHF
abundance: NA; len: 13; j_gene: TRBJ2-5; d_gene: NA; v_gene: TRBV7-9; CDR3nt: TGTGCCAGCAGCACCAGACTAGGGGAGACCCAGTACTTC; CDR3aa: CASSTRLGETQYF
abundance: NA; len: 13; j_gene: TRBJ2-3; d_gene: NA; v_gene: TRBV20-1; CDR3nt: TGCAGTGCTATCGGGGGCGGCACAGATACGCAGTATTTT; CDR3aa: CSAIGGGTDTQYF